This T cell receptor (beta chain) is drawn from a study of CD8 T cells in ankylosing spondylitis. Study-wide results and caveats: Characteristic of ankylosing spondylitis blood, it appeared, was a TCR beta motif comprising about eight highly homologous variants.

Preparation of TCR beta libraries was done by quantitative 5'-RACE with molecular barcodes. TCRdb fed the 5' RACE reads into MiXCR, producing one record per CDR3 protein. There are under 150,000 distinct CDR3 sequences in the sample; over 7% occur only once, and more than 3% lies in the top ten. As for this clonotype: The antigen is undetermined.

Germline loops: CDR1 KGHSH, CDR2 LQKENI. The CDR3 loop spans 13 amino acids. V was pared by 3 bases and J by 3 bases, with 6 bases between. V usage is TRBV18 and J usage is TRBJ1-5; D unclear. Sequenced input: blood, either unsorted or a sorted T cell fraction (not recorded which). The clonotype was recovered from a male donor with ankylosing spondylitis or in good health (not recorded which). CDR3 nucleotides: TGTGCCAGCTCACCCGTGGCCAATCAGCCCCAGCATTTT. Amino acid sequence: CASSPVANQPQHF.